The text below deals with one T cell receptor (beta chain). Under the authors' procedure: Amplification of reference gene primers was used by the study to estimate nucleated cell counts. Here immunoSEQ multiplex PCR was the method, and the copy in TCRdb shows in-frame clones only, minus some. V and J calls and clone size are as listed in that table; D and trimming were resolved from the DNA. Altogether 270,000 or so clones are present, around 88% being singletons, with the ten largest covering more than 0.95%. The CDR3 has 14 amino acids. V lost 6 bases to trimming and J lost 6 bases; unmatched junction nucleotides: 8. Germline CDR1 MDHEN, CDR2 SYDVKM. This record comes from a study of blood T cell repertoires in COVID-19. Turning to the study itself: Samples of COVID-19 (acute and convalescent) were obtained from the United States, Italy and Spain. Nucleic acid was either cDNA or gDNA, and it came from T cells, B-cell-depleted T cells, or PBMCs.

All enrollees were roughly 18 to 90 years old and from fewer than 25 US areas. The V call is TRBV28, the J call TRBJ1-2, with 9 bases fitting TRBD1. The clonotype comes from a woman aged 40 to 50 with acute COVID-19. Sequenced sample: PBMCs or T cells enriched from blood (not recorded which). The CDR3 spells CASRRTGAKHGYTF. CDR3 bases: TGTGCCAGCAGACGGACAGGGGCGAAGCATGGCTACACCTTC.